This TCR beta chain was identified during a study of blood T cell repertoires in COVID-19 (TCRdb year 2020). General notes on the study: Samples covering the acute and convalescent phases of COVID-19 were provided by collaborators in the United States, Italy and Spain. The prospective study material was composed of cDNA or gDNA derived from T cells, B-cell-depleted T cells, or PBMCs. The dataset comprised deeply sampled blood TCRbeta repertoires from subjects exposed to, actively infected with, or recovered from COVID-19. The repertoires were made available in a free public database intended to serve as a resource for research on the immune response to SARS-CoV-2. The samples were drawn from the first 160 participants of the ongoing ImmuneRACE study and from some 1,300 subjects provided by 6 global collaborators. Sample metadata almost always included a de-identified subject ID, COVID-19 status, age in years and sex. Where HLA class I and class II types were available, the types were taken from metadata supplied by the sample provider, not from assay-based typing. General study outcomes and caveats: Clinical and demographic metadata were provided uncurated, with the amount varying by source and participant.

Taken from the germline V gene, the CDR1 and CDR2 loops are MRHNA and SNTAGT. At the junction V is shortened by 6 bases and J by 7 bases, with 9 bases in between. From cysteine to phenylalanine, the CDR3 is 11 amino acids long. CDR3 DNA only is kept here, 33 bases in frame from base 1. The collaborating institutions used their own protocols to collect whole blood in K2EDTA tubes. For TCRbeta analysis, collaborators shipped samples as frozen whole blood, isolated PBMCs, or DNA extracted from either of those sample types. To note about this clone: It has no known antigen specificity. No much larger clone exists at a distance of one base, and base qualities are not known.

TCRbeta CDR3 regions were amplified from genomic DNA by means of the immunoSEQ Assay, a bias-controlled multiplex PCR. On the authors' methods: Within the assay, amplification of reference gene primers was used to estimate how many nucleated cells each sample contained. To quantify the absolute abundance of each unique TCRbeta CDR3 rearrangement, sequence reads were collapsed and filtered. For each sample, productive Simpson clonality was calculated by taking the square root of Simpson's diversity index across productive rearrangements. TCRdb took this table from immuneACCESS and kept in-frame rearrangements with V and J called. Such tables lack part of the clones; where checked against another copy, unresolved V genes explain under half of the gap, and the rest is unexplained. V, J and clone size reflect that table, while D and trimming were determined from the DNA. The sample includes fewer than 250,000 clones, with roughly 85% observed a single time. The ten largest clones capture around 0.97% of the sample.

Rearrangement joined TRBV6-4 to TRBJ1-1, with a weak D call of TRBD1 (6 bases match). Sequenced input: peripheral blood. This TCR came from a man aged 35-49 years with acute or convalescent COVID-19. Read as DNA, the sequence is TGTGCCAGCAGGACAGGAGTTGAAGCTTTCTTT. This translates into CASRTGVEAFF.